This T cell receptor (beta chain) was obtained from a study of blood T cell repertoires in COVID-19. Across the study: Researchers got acute and convalescent COVID-19 samples from the United States, Italy and Spain. The analysed material was cDNA or gDNA that came from T cells, B-cell-depleted T cells, or PBMCs.

The CDR3 is 15 amino acids. Trimming removed 7 bases from V and 5 bases from J; junction bases left unmatched: 10. Germline CDR1 and CDR2: SNHLY and FYNNEI. Source study methods: Estimation of nucleated cell counts relied on the amplification of reference gene primers. Sequenced by immunoSEQ multiplex PCR; TCRdb stores in-frame clones only, minus some. V and J calls and clone size are those listed in that table; D and trimming were worked out from the DNA. The sample carries about 74,000 clones, approximately 78% recorded once. V is TRBV2 and J is TRBJ2-7; 11 nucleotides align to TRBD1. Source material: peripheral blood. The TCR originated in a human donor in a cohort sampled during active COVID-19. DNA for the CDR3: TGTGCCAGCACCATTAGAGGGACAGGGGGGCACGAGCAGTACTTC. Its protein product is CASTIRGTGGHEQYF.